This T cell receptor beta chain comes out of a study of early T cells in non-severe SARS-CoV-2 infection. This clonotype was recorded a few times. This CDR3 region has 14 residues. V dropped 7 bases and J dropped 4; count of bases not matched to a gene: 7. The germline gives CDR1 SGHVS, CDR2 FNYEAQ. Each CDR3 protein gets one entry after TCRdb re-called the 5' RACE reads with MiXCR. In the table there are tens of thousands of distinct CDR3 sequences, 15% of which are singletons. The sample comprised whole blood. This chain connects TRBV7-6 to TRBJ2-1; 7 bases match TRBD1. The source of this sequence is an adult who was a healthcare worker with PCR-confirmed SARS-CoV-2 infection or an uninfected control (not recorded which). Written as DNA, the CDR3 is TGTGCCAGCACCAAAGGGGGCTTTTACAATGAGCAGTTCTTC. It codes for CASTKGGFYNEQFF.